The 32 T cell receptor beta chains in this list originate from one sample, sequenced in a study of early T cells in non-severe SARS-CoV-2 infection. TCRdb ran MiXCR on the 5' RACE reads and lists one entry per CDR3 protein. Among 95,000 to 100,000 distinct CDR3 sequences listed, 9.5% to 11% were seen once. Sequenced: whole blood. The receptors shown here come from an adult who was a healthcare worker with PCR-confirmed SARS-CoV-2 infection or an uninfected control (not recorded which).

This clonotype was seen a handful of times. The rearrangement uses TRBV7-9 and TRBJ1-2; 7 bases match TRBD1. J lost 4 bases, V lost 5 bases, and 25 bases had no gene match. This CDR3 is built from 20 residues. The germline gives CDR1 SEHNR, CDR2 FQNEAQ (reference sequence). This chain's CDR3 is CASSLQGRIGGPNLPYGYTF. CDR3 bases: TGTGCCAGCAGCCTACAGGGGAGGATTGGTGGTCCCAACCTCCCCTATGGCTACACCTTC.

This clonotype was counted only a few times. The chain carries TRBV11-3 and TRBJ2-5; 7 nucleotides align to TRBD2. The germline V gene encodes CDR1 SGHNT and CDR2 YENEEA. V shed 3 bases, J shed 4 bases, and the junction held 2 bases outside the gene matches. The CDR3 has 13 residues. The CDR3 here is CASSFSGVETQYF. The CDR3 nucleotides read TGTGCCAGCAGCTTCAGCGGGGTAGAGACCCAGTACTTC.

This clonotype has only a few counts. The CDR3 coding sequence is TGTGCCAGCAGCTTCTACAGGGAGGGCACCGGGGAGCTGTTTTTT. This codes for CASSFYREGTGELFF. The J gene is TRBJ2-2, the V gene TRBV5-8; D is possibly TRBD2 (7 bases). This CDR3 has 15 amino acids. Looked up from germline, CDR1 is SGHTS and CDR2 is YDEGEE. V was shortened by 2 bases and J by 4 bases, with 12 bases between the two germline ends.

This clonotype was seen a few times. V gene TRBV27 combines with J gene TRBJ2-2, with D perhaps matching TRBD1 or TRBD2 (5 bases each). Germline V gene data show CDR1 as MNHEY and CDR2 as SMNVEV (reference sequence). The CDR3 extends over 15 amino acids. Trimming removed 5 bases from V and 0 bases from J, with 10 bases in between. As DNA, the CDR3 is TGTGCCAGCAGTCCCGGGACCACGAACACCGGGGAGCTGTTTTTT. This codes for CASSPGTTNTGELFF.

This clonotype was picked up a small number of times. The chain is built from TRBV29-1 and TRBJ2-7, with 7 bases aligning to TRBD1. CDR3 size: 14 residues. Looked up from germline, CDR1 is SQVTM and CDR2 is ANQGSEA. Trimming removed 5 bases from V and 2 bases from J; junction bases left unmatched: 9. The CDR3 DNA reads TGCAGCGTTCAATTCCAGGACAGGCCCTACGAGCAGTACTTC. This gives the protein CSVQFQDRPYEQYF.

This clonotype was detected ten times or more. This rearrangement joins TRBV5-1 to TRBJ2-7, with 10 positions matching TRBD2. Looked up from germline, CDR1 is SGHRS and CDR2 is YFSETQ. V lost 6 bases and J lost 6; bases outside the gene matches: 6. The CDR3 covers 13 residues. The CDR3 here is CASTRLAGAEQYF. CDR3 DNA: TGCGCCAGCACGCGGCTAGCGGGAGCCGAGCAGTACTTC.

The chain links TRBV5-1 to TRBJ2-7; D is unclear. The CDR3 runs to 14 residues. The germline V gene encodes CDR1 SGHRS and CDR2 YFSETQ. Trimming cost V 0 bases and J 0 bases, with 7 bases left between them. CDR3: CASSLAVSSYEQYF. The CDR3 DNA follows: TGCGCCAGCAGCTTGGCCGTCAGCTCCTACGAGCAGTACTTC.

The sample holds many counts of this clonotype. The gene calls are TRBV7-9 and TRBJ2-3; D unclear. Germline V gene sequence: CDR1 SEHNR, CDR2 FQNEAQ (reference sequence). The V end lost 3 bases, the J end lost 4 bases, and 8 bases lay between the germline ends. CDR3 length equals 13 residues. Here the CDR3 DNA reads TGTGCCAGCAGCTTGGGCCGGCCAGATACGCAGTATTTT. This gives the protein CASSLGRPDTQYF.

In DNA, the CDR3 is TGTGCCAGCAGCGCCCTTAGGGGCGAGCAGTACTTC. Protein sequence: CASSALRGEQYF. The chain combines TRBV9 with TRBJ2-7, with D possibly matching TRBD1 (5 bases). Germline-derived CDR1 and CDR2 are SGDLS and YYNGEE. The CDR3 is made up of 12 amino acids. V lost 3 bases to trimming and J lost 6 bases, with 10 bases between them.

Ten or more counts support this clonotype. J is TRBJ1-6 and V is TRBV6-5, with D possibly TRBD1 on 5 matching bases. The CDR3 consists of 16 residues. Germline V gene sequence: CDR1 MNHEY, CDR2 SVGAGI. V lost 2 bases and J 7 bases, leaving 15 bases between the germline ends. DNA of the CDR3: TGTGCCAGCAGTTACAGTGTAGACAGCGTCAATTCACCCCTCCACTTT. Translated, it gives CASSYSVDSVNSPLHF.

The chain recombines TRBV18 with TRBJ2-5; D is unclear. With 0 bases removed from V and 5 bases from J, the gap between germline ends came to 19 bases. Per the germline V gene, CDR1 is KGHSH and CDR2 is LQKENI. This CDR3 has 17 amino acids. CDR3 DNA: TGTGCCAGCTCACCACCGCTCACCGGAGACGGTCATGAGACCCAGTACTTC. This translates into CASSPPLTGDGHETQYF.

The chain uses TRBV28 and TRBJ2-4; no clear D gene. Trimming removed 6 bases at V and 0 bases at J, with 12 bases between. CDR3 size: 15 residues. Germline lookup yields CDR1 MDHEN and CDR2 SYDVKM. This CDR3 is CASSISSLAKNIQYF. For the CDR3, the DNA is TGTGCCAGCAGCATCTCATCCCTAGCCAAAAACATTCAGTACTTC.

The chain uses TRBV2 and TRBJ2-7; D call uncertain. Germline V gene data show CDR1 as SNHLY and CDR2 as FYNNEI. V gave up 4 bases and J gave up 2 bases, with 9 bases separating them. The CDR3 is made up of 13 amino acids. The CDR3 loop reads CASSGLETYEQYF. Here the CDR3 DNA reads TGTGCCAGCAGTGGACTGGAGACCTACGAGCAGTACTTC.

This clonotype was counted a few times. Here the CDR3 reads CASSIRGKDTQYF. The CDR3 DNA reads as TGTGCCAGTAGTATTAGGGGGAAAGATACGCAGTATTTT. V usage is TRBV19 and J usage is TRBJ2-3; possibly TRBD1 for D (6 bases). Per the germline V gene, CDR1 is LNHDA and CDR2 is SQIVND (reference sequence). Trimming pared 3 bases from V and 5 bases from J, leaving 9 bases between. This CDR3 contains 13 residues. Together with reference TRBV19 and TRBJ2-3, the CDR3 gives the full variable domain: DGGITQSPKYLFRKEGQNVTLSCEQNLNHDAMYWYRQDPGQGLRLIYYSQIVNDFQKGDIAEGYSVSREKKESFPLTVTSAQKNPTAFYLCASSIRGKDTQYFGPGTRLTVL.

V gene TRBV7-9 combines with J gene TRBJ1-6; TRBD1 is a possible D gene (5 bases). Germline V gene sequence: CDR1 SEHNR, CDR2 FQNEAQ (reference sequence). V gave up 3 bases and J gave up 0 bases, with 9 bases separating them. The CDR3 covers 16 residues. DNA for the CDR3: TGTGCCAGCAGCTTCGAGGGACGCTCCTATAATTCACCCCTCCACTTT. Amino acid sequence: CASSFEGRSYNSPLHF.

At least ten counts were recorded for this clonotype. CDR3 sequence (DNA): TGTGCCAGCAGCGGAGAGGGGGGGTCACCCCTCCACTTT. Amino acids: CASSGEGGSPLHF. This rearrangement joins TRBV6-5 to TRBJ1-6; a possible D gene is TRBD1 (6 bases). The germline CDR1 and CDR2 sequences are MNHEY and SVGAGI. The CDR3 spans 13 residues. The germline V and J ends were trimmed by 6 bases and 10 bases, with 13 bases remaining between them.

This clonotype has at least ten counts. The CDR3 bases are TGTGCCAGCAGTTACACGCCGGGACCCGATAATTCACCCCTCCACTTT. Its protein product is CASSYTPGPDNSPLHF. V is TRBV6-6 and J is TRBJ1-6, with D perhaps TRBD1 (5 bases). The CDR3 is made up of 16 amino acids. CDR1 and CDR2 (germline): MNHNY, SVGAGI (reference sequence). Trimming stripped 2 bases from V and 5 bases from J, with 13 bases between.

Only a few counts were recorded for this clonotype. The chain combines TRBV5-1 with TRBJ2-5; maybe TRBD1 (6 bases). The CDR3 sequence is 14 residues long. Between the trimmed V and J ends, which lost 2 bases and 2 bases, there was a span of 10 bases. Germline V lookup: CDR1 SGHRS, CDR2 YFSETQ. The CDR3 sequence is CASSFQGPQETQYF. The CDR3 DNA sequence: TGCGCCAGCAGCTTCCAGGGGCCACAAGAGACCCAGTACTTC.

J is TRBJ1-2 and V is TRBV29-1; 10 bases agree with TRBD1. CDR1 is SQVTM and CDR2 is ANQGSEA in the germline V gene. Trimming at V came to 4 bases and at J to 5 bases, leaving 4 bases not matched to a gene. CDR3 size: 13 residues. DNA of the CDR3: TGCAGCGTTGCAGGACAGGGGGTTTATGGCTACACCTTC. Amino acids: CSVAGQGVYGYTF.

This chain joins TRBV27 and TRBJ1-5; D not resolved. The CDR3 extends over 14 amino acids. Germline V lookup: CDR1 MNHEY, CDR2 SMNVEV (reference sequence). Between the trimmed V and J ends, which lost 2 bases and 3 bases, there was a span of 8 bases. CDR3 region: CASSLRSYNQPQHF. CDR3 DNA sequence: TGTGCCAGCAGTTTAAGGTCCTACAATCAGCCCCAGCATTTT.

This clonotype showed up just a few times. The CDR3 bases are TGTGCCAGCAGCTTAGCGGGGGCAGATACGCAGTATTTT. Protein: CASSLAGADTQYF. The genes are TRBV7-6 and TRBJ2-3, with D perhaps TRBD1 or TRBD2 (5 bases each). Germline loops: CDR1 SGHVS, CDR2 FNYEAQ. This CDR3 spans 13 amino acids. V lost 0 bases and J lost 4, with 5 bases in between.

The chain joins TRBV27 to TRBJ2-2; 7 bases line up with TRBD1. Germline V gene sequence: CDR1 MNHEY, CDR2 SMNVEV (reference sequence). CDR3 length: 15 residues. V lost 4 bases to trimming and J lost 6 bases; unmatched junction nucleotides: 8. Here the CDR3 DNA reads TGTGCCAGCAGTTCCCACCAACAGGGGCCCGGGGAGCTGTTTTTT. It codes for CASSSHQQGPGELFF.

This clonotype was observed many times. The chain has TRBV6-6 and TRBJ2-3; maybe TRBD1 (6 bases). The CDR3 spans 17 residues. The V and J ends lost 2 bases and 0 bases respectively, with 15 bases between them. Germline V gives CDR1 MNHNY, CDR2 SVGAGI (reference sequence). CDR3: CASSYPATGPSTDTQYF. Written as DNA, the CDR3 is TGTGCCAGCAGTTACCCAGCGACAGGCCCCAGCACAGATACGCAGTATTTT.

In its sample, this clonotype was seen a few times. The chain carries TRBV27 and TRBJ2-3; TRBD2 agrees at 10 bases. This CDR3 has 13 residues. CDR1 is MNHEY, CDR2 SMNVEV, per germline (reference sequence). With V trimmed by 8 bases and J by 4 bases, 3 bases remained unmatched. The CDR3 coding sequence is TGTGCCAGCGGGACTAGCGTCGCAGATACGCAGTATTTT. It is translated as CASGTSVADTQYF.

Remarks on this clonotype: One end of the junction does not line up with germline, which may come from a read error. The chain links TRBV20-1 to TRBJ1-1; D might be TRBD1 (5 bases). Germline assignment: CDR1 DFQATT and CDR2 SNEGSKA (reference sequence). The CDR3 runs to 11 residues. CDR3 in DNA: TGCAGTGCTAGAAAAGGGACTGAAGCTTCCTTT. This translates into CSARKGTEASF.

Only a few counts were recorded for this clonotype. The chain links TRBV30 to TRBJ2-7, with TRBD2 matching 12 bases. The CDR3 has 16 amino acids. V was clipped by 2 bases and J by 1 base; unmatched bases: 6. CDR1 GTSNPN and CDR2 SVGIG come from the germline V gene (reference sequence). The CDR3 DNA reads TGTGCCTGGAGTTTCCTAACTAGCGGGAGGTCCTACGAGCAGTACTTC. Its translation: CAWSFLTSGRSYEQYF. Together with reference TRBV30 and TRBJ2-7, the CDR3 gives the full variable domain: SQTIHQWPATLVQPVGSPLSLECTVEGTSNPNLYWYRQAAGRGLQLLFYSVGIGQISSEVPQNLSASRPQDRQFILSSKKLLLSDSGFYLCAWSFLTSGRSYEQYFGPGTRLTVT.

This clonotype appeared a few times. V gene TRBV13 combines with J gene TRBJ1-1; 10 bases match TRBD1. CDR3 size: 17 residues. Germline V gives CDR1 PRHDT, CDR2 FYEKMQ (reference sequence). V was pared by 0 bases and J by 6 bases, with 10 bases of the junction left unmatched. In DNA, the CDR3 is TGTGCCAGCAGCTTAGGCCTGGGACAGGGGAATTACGCTGAAGCTTTCTTT. It yields the protein CASSLGLGQGNYAEAFF.

V gene TRBV28 combines with J gene TRBJ2-5; TRBD1 matches at 7 bases. This CDR3 region has 14 residues. Trimming took 4 bases from V and 7 from J; bases not matched to a gene: 9. Germline V gene data show CDR1 as MDHEN and CDR2 as SYDVKM. DNA of the CDR3: TGTGCCAGCAGTTCGGGGACAGCCCACGGGACCCAGTACTTC. Protein: CASSSGTAHGTQYF.

V gene TRBV29-1 combines with J gene TRBJ2-1, with D tentatively TRBD1 or TRBD2 (6 bases each). V was clipped by 7 bases and J by 4 bases, with 11 bases between them. The CDR3 contains 12 residues. The germline V gene has CDR1 SQVTM and CDR2 ANQGSEA. In nucleotides, the CDR3 is TGCAGCGCCGGAGGGGGTTACAATGAGCAGTTCTTC. Its protein is CSAGGGYNEQFF.

At least ten counts were recorded for this clonotype. The chain uses TRBV15 and TRBJ1-2, with D possibly TRBD1 on 6 matching bases. This CDR3 spans 14 amino acids. V was pared by 4 bases and J by 5 bases, with 14 bases between. CDR1 and CDR2 from the germline V gene are LNHNV and YYDKDF (reference sequence). DNA for the CDR3: TGTGCCACCAGCACGACCGGGACACCGTATGGCTACACCTTC. Protein: CATSTTGTPYGYTF.

This clonotype has a handful of counts. The chain has TRBV6-5 and TRBJ2-5, with a tentative D call TRBD2 (7 bases). CDR1 and CDR2 (germline): MNHEY, SVGAGI. V gave up 5 bases and J gave up 2 bases, with 18 bases separating them. The CDR3 is 16 amino acids. This CDR3 reads CASSLDRPGGQETQYF. CDR3 DNA sequence: TGTGCCAGCAGTCTCGACAGGCCGGGAGGACAAGAGACCCAGTACTTC.

This clonotype was found a few times. The V call is TRBV29-1, the J call TRBJ2-1, with 7 nucleotides matching TRBD2. The CDR3 covers 14 residues. Germline V gene data show CDR1 as SQVTM and CDR2 as ANQGSEA. V dropped 7 bases and J dropped 4; count of bases not matched to a gene: 10. Here the CDR3 DNA reads TGCAGCGCTGGGGGAGGGCTGGGATACAATGAGCAGTTCTTC. Translation gives CSAGGGLGYNEQFF.